The 17 T cell receptor beta chains in this list originate from one sample, sequenced in a study of T cell repertoires in cytomegalovirus infection. Their antigens are not known. TCRdb reanalysed the reads using MiXCR and keeps one entry per CDR3 protein. The sample carries 100,000 to 150,000 distinct CDR3 sequences, roughly a third recorded once. The source material was CD8+ T cells from cultured PBMCs, sampled from culture after CMV antigen stimulation. These receptors all stem from a human donor in good health (CMV status not recorded). Some clones in this sample may be carry-over from other donors' samples.

This sequence joins TRBV7-8 and TRBJ1-2; D remains ambiguous. This CDR3 is built from 16 residues. Germline CDR1 is SGHVS and CDR2 is FQNEAQ. Trimming shortened V by 1 base and J by 3 bases, and 15 bases separated the two germline ends. CDR3 amino acids: CASSLVRRGEYYGYTF. DNA for the CDR3: TGTGCCAGCAGCTTAGTAAGGCGCGGAGAATACTATGGCTACACCTTC.

The rearrangement joins TRBV28 to TRBJ1-5, with D maybe TRBD1 (6 bases). There are 15 residues in the CDR3. Germline loops: CDR1 MDHEN, CDR2 SYDVKM. V was clipped by 3 bases and J by 1 base, with 10 bases between them. The CDR3 DNA follows: TGTGCCAGCAGTTTCAAACAGGGAAGCAATCAGCCCCAGCATTTT. Translating gives CASSFKQGSNQPQHF. The whole variable domain, filled in from reference TRBV28 and TRBJ1-5, reads DVKVTQSSRYLVKRTGEKVFLECVQDMDHENMFWYRQDPGLGLRLIYFSYDVKMKEKGDIPEGYSVSREKKERFSLILESASTNQTSMYLCASSFKQGSNQPQHFGDGTRLSIL.

For this clonotype: This may arise from a read error, as a much more abundant clone is one base away. V usage is TRBV7-6 and J usage is TRBJ2-1; D is ambiguous. In germline, CDR1 is SGHVS, CDR2 FNYEAQ. There are 15 residues in the CDR3. DNA of the CDR3: TGTGTCAGCAGCTTAGTCGTTAGCTCCTACAATGAGCAGTTCTTC. Its translation is CVSSLVVSSYNEQFF.

This chain connects TRBV20-1 to TRBJ2-5; a possible D gene is TRBD1 (6 bases). The CDR3 is made up of 13 amino acids. The V end lost 3 bases, the J end lost 7 bases, and 15 bases lay between the germline ends. Germline V gene sequence: CDR1 DFQATT, CDR2 SNEGSKA (reference sequence). The DNA for the CDR3 is TGCAGTGCTAGTTTGGACAGTTTGTGGACCCAGTACTTC. Its protein product is CSASLDSLWTQYF.

This clonotype was seen a few times. The V and J genes are TRBV7-8 and TRBJ2-7; 7 nucleotides align to TRBD1. Germline V gene data show CDR1 as SGHVS and CDR2 as FQNEAQ. The CDR3 is 16 residues long. V lost 5 bases, J lost 4 bases, and 14 bases stayed unmatched. In DNA form, the CDR3 reads TGTGCCAGCAGCACCCACGGACAGGACAAGGGGTACGAGCAGTACTTC. This encodes CASSTHGQDKGYEQYF.

This clonotype has ten or more counts. The J gene is TRBJ1-3, the V gene TRBV7-2; D gene unclear. The CDR3 sequence is 17 residues long. The germline V gene has CDR1 SGHTA and CDR2 FQGNSA. V was shortened by 1 base and J by 0 bases, with 13 bases between the two germline ends. The CDR3 nucleotides are TGTGCCAGCAGCTTAGTCGCAGGCGTCTTCTCTGGAAACACCATATATTTT. Its protein product is CASSLVAGVFSGNTIYF.

The chain uses TRBV7-9 and TRBJ1-4; maybe TRBD1 (5 bases). This CDR3 region has 15 residues. The ends were cut back, 5 bases at V and 0 bases at J, with 10 bases in the middle. Looked up from germline, CDR1 is SEHNR and CDR2 is FQNEAQ (reference sequence). CDR3: CASSPARATNEKLFF. CDR3 nucleotide sequence: TGTGCCAGCAGCCCGGCCAGGGCAACTAATGAAAAACTGTTTTTT.

This clonotype has ten or more counts. The chain employs TRBV7-6 and TRBJ2-3, with TRBD1 matching 7 bases. Germline assignment: CDR1 SGHVS and CDR2 FNYEAQ. The CDR3 runs 17 residues. V dropped 2 bases and J dropped 3; count of bases not matched to a gene: 11. CDR3 nucleotides: TGTGCCAGCAGCTTACCCGAAAACAGGGGTGAGACAGATACGCAGTATTTT. Its translation: CASSLPENRGETDTQYF.

The gene calls are TRBV28 and TRBJ2-1, with D tentatively TRBD1 (8 bases). Germline-derived CDR1 and CDR2 are MDHEN and SYDVKM. The CDR3 length is 16 residues. V shed 6 bases and J shed 4 bases, with 19 bases lying between them. CDR3 loop: CASSSIDRGLYNEQFF. The CDR3, as DNA: TGTGCCAGCAGCTCGATCGACAGGGGACTATACAATGAGCAGTTCTTC.

The J gene is TRBJ1-2, the V gene TRBV7-2; weak D call: TRBD1 (6 bases). CDR1 is SGHTA, CDR2 FQGNSA, per germline. This CDR3 contains 14 residues. Trimming stripped 5 bases from V and 3 bases from J, with 13 bases between. The CDR3 nucleotides read TGTGCCAGCAGCCCGGACAGTCTTGACTATGGCTACACCTTC. Its protein product is CASSPDSLDYGYTF.

This clonotype was counted between two and nine times. The CDR3 nucleotides read TGTGCCAGCAGCGTAGAGCCAGGGAAAAATTCACCCCTCCACTTT. Protein sequence: CASSVEPGKNSPLHF. The J gene is TRBJ1-6, the V gene TRBV9, with D possibly TRBD1 on 5 matching bases. From germline, CDR1 is SGDLS and CDR2 YYNGEE. The CDR3 contains 15 residues. V was pared by 0 bases and J by 7 bases, with 11 bases between.

At least ten counts were recorded for this clonotype. The chain joins TRBV28 to TRBJ2-5; 7 bases agree with TRBD1. This CDR3 is 15 amino acids long. Trimming cost V 3 bases and J 5 bases; bases outside gene matches: 9. Germline CDR1 reads MDHEN; CDR2 reads SYDVKM. CDR3 in amino acids: CASSLGQSKVETQYF. The CDR3 region has the DNA TGTGCCAGCAGTTTGGGACAGTCTAAGGTGGAGACCCAGTACTTC.

This clonotype occurred many times. The V call is TRBV12-3 or TRBV12-4, the J call TRBJ2-7; no clear D gene. The CDR3 extends over 13 amino acids. V dropped 3 bases and J dropped 2 bases, with 8 bases sitting between them. The chain's CDR3 is CASSFPGTYEQYF. The CDR3 DNA reads TGTGCCAGCAGTTTCCCAGGCACCTACGAGCAGTACTTC.

CDR3 bases: TGTGCCAGCAGTTTATCCAGAGGGGGGGCAGGCTATGGCTACACCTTC. Its protein is CASSLSRGGAGYGYTF. V is TRBV27 and J is TRBJ1-2; a possible D gene is TRBD1 (6 bases). V shed 0 bases and J shed 4 bases, with 15 bases lying between them. The CDR3 extends over 16 amino acids. CDR1 MNHEY and CDR2 SMNVEV come from the germline V gene (reference sequence).

The CDR3 spells CSARGTGRGTNEKLFF. The DNA of the CDR3 is TGCAGTGCTAGAGGGACAGGGAGGGGAACTAATGAAAAACTGTTTTTT. The chain carries TRBV20-1 and TRBJ1-4; TRBD1 aligns across 8 bases. Germline lookup yields CDR1 DFQATT and CDR2 SNEGSKA (reference sequence). CDR3 length equals 16 residues. V lost 1 base to trimming and J lost 1 base; unmatched junction nucleotides: 5.

V and J are TRBV6-5 and TRBJ2-3, with TRBD2 identical over 8 bases. Germline lookup yields CDR1 MNHEY and CDR2 SVGAGI. The CDR3 extends over 16 amino acids. With 7 bases clipped from V and 2 bases from J, the junction kept 11 bases outside the gene matches. The CDR3 region is CASNPGGSGPTDTQYF. CDR3 coding DNA: TGTGCCAGCAATCCGGGGGGGTCGGGGCCCACAGATACGCAGTATTTT.

The table lists this clonotype with a few counts. This chain links TRBV6-1 with TRBJ1-2; D is ambiguous. From germline, CDR1 is MNHNS and CDR2 SASEGT. Trimming removed 0 bases at V and 3 bases at J, with 14 bases between. There are 16 residues in the CDR3. The CDR3 loop is CASSEASGRNHYGYTF. In DNA, the CDR3 is TGTGCCAGCAGTGAAGCGTCTGGACGGAACCACTATGGCTACACCTTC.